This T cell receptor beta chain came from a study of T cell repertoires in cytomegalovirus infection. Overall study results and limits: Identification of carriers of CMV plus the relevant HLA was achieved through cumulative public TCR beta family frequency. What dominated the ex vivo response were HLA-C-restricted CMV-specific TCR beta clonotypes.

In the case of this clonotype: Its specificity is not known.

MiXCR, run by TCRdb on the reads, gives a single entry per CDR3 protein. The data contain approximately 700,000 distinct CDR3 sequences, about 40% of them singletons. Trimming cost V 7 bases and J 7 bases, with 20 bases left between them. This CDR3 has 14 amino acids. Germline loops: CDR1 LNHDA, CDR2 SQIVND (reference sequence). The sample consisted of PBMCs. The sequence was collected from a human donor in good health (CMV status not recorded). Some clones in this sample may be carry-over from other donors' samples. V and J are TRBV19 and TRBJ2-7, with D perhaps TRBD2 (5 bases). In DNA, the CDR3 is TGTGCCAGTAAGCGGAGGACGGAGCAAAGGGAGCAGTACTTC. Protein sequence: CASKRRTEQREQYF.